Listed below are T cell receptor beta chains from one sample, sequenced in a study of neurological immune-mediated disorders. TCRdb analysed the 5' RACE reads with MiXCR anew, one entry per CDR3 protein. The sample has 25,000 to 30,000 distinct CDR3 sequences, 6.6% seen once. Input material: PBMCs. These receptor sequences come from a woman aged 45-65 years in good health. The CDR3 runs from the conserved cysteine through the conserved F or W. A D gene is named only where the DNA matches it firmly. Some rows have no size entry. The others give once, few or many, or a class for an expanded clone.

TRBJ2-1	TRBD2	TRBV20-1	many	CSASILAGGPNEQFF	TGCAGTGCTTCTATCCTAGCGGGAGGGCCGAATGAGCAGTTCTTC
TRBJ2-3	TRBD2	TRBV24-1	many	CATSDPERLAADTQYF	TGTGCCACCAGTGATCCTGAGCGGCTAGCGGCAGATACGCAGTATTTT
TRBJ2-1	-	TRBV6-5	many	CASSLQRYMNNEQFF	TGTGCCAGCAGTTTACAGCGTTATATGAACAATGAGCAGTTCTTC
TRBJ2-7	-	TRBV28	many	CASSTTDPTSYEQYF	TGTGCCAGCAGTACCACAGACCCCACTTCCTACGAGCAGTACTTC
TRBJ2-4	TRBD2	TRBV7-2	many	CASSSKGLAEPGLNIQYF	TGTGCCAGCAGCTCGAAGGGACTAGCGGAGCCGGGGTTAAACATTCAGTACTTC
TRBJ2-5	TRBD1	TRBV10-1	many	CASSESRGGPNKETQYF	TGCGCCAGCAGTGAGTCGAGAGGGGGCCCAAACAAAGAGACCCAGTACTTC
TRBJ1-2	-	TRBV5-6	many	CASSLLGTGNYGYTF	TGTGCCAGCAGCCTTCTCGGTACAGGGAACTATGGCTACACCTTC
TRBJ2-2	-	TRBV28	many	CASSPGTHTGELFF	TGTGCCAGCAGCCCCGGGACCCACACCGGGGAGCTGTTTTTT
TRBJ2-5	TRBD2	TRBV20-1	many	CSAREGSGIQETQYF	TGCAGTGCTAGAGAGGGTAGCGGGATCCAGGAGACCCAGTACTTC
TRBJ2-3	TRBD1	TRBV7-6	many	CASSLMGQYTDTQYF	TGTGCCAGCAGCTTAATGGGACAGTACACAGATACGCAGTATTTT
TRBJ1-4	TRBD1	TRBV5-1	many	CASSLGATGGEKLFF	TGCGCCAGCAGCTTGGGGGCGACAGGGGGTGAAAAACTGTTTTTT
TRBJ1-6	-	TRBV5-5	many	CASSSLDGGSPLHF	TGTGCCAGCAGCTCACTAGACGGTGGGTCACCCCTCCACTTT
TRBJ2-5	TRBD2	TRBV19	-	CASSQTSGGGQETQYF	TGTGCCAGTAGCCAGACGTCGGGGGGAGGCCAAGAGACCCAGTACTTC
TRBJ2-7	-	TRBV20-1	many	CSARVSGATYEQYF	TGCAGTGCTAGAGTTAGCGGAGCAACCTACGAGCAGTACTTC
TRBJ2-1	-	TRBV18	-	CANSPMGKTYNEQFF	TGTGCCAACTCACCAATGGGGAAGACCTACAATGAGCAGTTCTTC
TRBJ2-1	TRBD2	TRBV7-2	many	CASSRGGWNEQFF	TGTGCCAGCAGTCGCGGGGGGTGGAATGAGCAGTTCTTC
TRBJ2-2	-	TRBV3-1	many	CAVQSTGELFF	TGTGCCGTCCAAAGCACCGGGGAGCTGTTTTTT
TRBJ1-5	-	TRBV7-2	medium-sized	CASSLRRGSHHF	TGTGCCAGCAGCTTAAGGAGGGGATCGCACCATTTT
TRBJ1-6	TRBD1	TRBV6-6	few	CASSYDRGLDFPNSPLHF	TGTGCCAGCAGCTACGACAGGGGGCTGGATTTTCCGAATTCACCCCTCCACTTT
TRBJ1-4	-	TRBV21-1	many	CASHGSTERAEKLFF	TGTGCCAGCCACGGGTCCACGGAGCGTGCTGAAAAACTGTTTTTT
TRBJ2-2	-	TRBV5-6	many	CASSGDINEQKLFF	TGTGCCAGCAGCGGTGACATCAATGAGCAGAAGCTGTTTTTT
TRBJ2-1	-	TRBV7-7	many	CASSLDRTYNEQFF	TGTGCCAGCAGCTTAGACAGGACCTACAATGAGCAGTTCTTC